A selection of T cell receptor beta chains follows, all from one sample in a study of human T cells and chemical hapten exposure. Via MiXCR, TCRdb re-called the 5' RACE reads, giving one row per CDR3 protein. The table shows approximately 140,000 distinct CDR3 sequences, with over 3.5% occurring only once. The source of these receptors is a female donor in good health. Each CDR3 is given with its conserved first and last residue. D genes are given only for firm matches. Size is omitted from some rows. Given values are once, few, many or a class for expanded clones.

D: TRBD1
size: NA
J: TRBJ1-2
V: TRBV7-2
CDR3: CASSRTGHYGYTF
DNA: TGTGCCAGCAGCAGGACAGGGCACTATGGCTACACCTTC

D: NA
size: many
J: TRBJ1-6
V: TRBV6-5
CDR3: CAIKRGGAQYNSPLHF
DNA: TGTGCCATTAAACGGGGAGGGGCCCAATATAATTCACCCCTCCACTTT

D: TRBD2
size: NA
J: TRBJ2-1
V: TRBV2
CDR3: CASKERGLLNEQFF
DNA: TGTGCCAGCAAGGAGCGGGGGCTTCTCAATGAGCAGTTCTTC

D: NA
size: many
J: TRBJ1-3
V: TRBV5-1
CDR3: CASSLAGQHNPGNTIYF
DNA: TGCGCCAGCAGCTTGGCGGGGCAGCACAACCCTGGAAACACCATATATTTT

D: TRBD1
size: few
J: TRBJ2-5
V: TRBV20-1
CDR3: CSARAGQGLQETQYF
DNA: TGCAGTGCTAGAGCAGGACAGGGGCTCCAAGAGACCCAGTACTTC

D: TRBD1
size: many
J: TRBJ2-3
V: TRBV9
CDR3: CASSVEAGGLYTDTQYF
DNA: TGTGCCAGCAGCGTAGAGGCAGGGGGCCTCTACACAGATACGCAGTATTTT

D: TRBD1
size: NA
J: TRBJ1-1
V: TRBV11-2
CDR3: CASSSLPRGSTEAFF
DNA: TGTGCCAGCAGCTCCCTCCCCAGGGGGAGCACTGAAGCTTTCTTT

D: TRBD2
size: many
J: TRBJ2-1
V: TRBV7-2
CDR3: CASSLAGGDPSYNEQFF
DNA: TGTGCCAGCAGCTTAGCGGGGGGGGACCCCTCCTACAATGAGCAGTTCTTC

D: NA
size: many
J: TRBJ2-3
V: TRBV7-7
CDR3: CASSLGLGPTDTQYF
DNA: TGTGCTAGCAGCTTAGGGCTAGGGCCCACAGATACGCAGTATTTT

D: TRBD2
size: many
J: TRBJ2-2
V: TRBV28
CDR3: CASSPRTSGNTGELFF
DNA: TGTGCCAGCAGTCCCCGGACTAGCGGAAACACCGGGGAGCTGTTTTTT

D: NA
size: many
J: TRBJ1-6
V: TRBV12-3/TRBV12-4
CDR3: CASSCEQRATPNSPLHF
DNA: TGTGCCAGCAGTTGTGAACAGCGCGCAACCCCTAATTCACCCCTCCACTTT

D: TRBD2
size: many
J: TRBJ2-1
V: TRBV5-4
CDR3: CASSFAGRGGLYNEQFF
DNA: TGTGCCAGCAGCTTCGCTGGGCGGGGGGGCCTCTACAATGAGCAGTTCTTC

D: NA
size: many
J: TRBJ1-3
V: TRBV7-2
CDR3: CASSLTVGVSGNTIYF
DNA: TGTGCCAGCAGTCTTACGGTCGGGGTCTCTGGAAACACCATATATTTT

D: NA
size: many
J: TRBJ1-1
V: TRBV20-1
CDR3: CSARWTNTEAFF
DNA: TGCAGTGCTAGATGGACTAACACTGAAGCTTTCTTT

D: TRBD1
size: many
J: TRBJ2-3
V: TRBV19
CDR3: CASSRDSYTDTQYF
DNA: TGTGCCAGCTCCCGGGACAGCTACACAGATACGCAGTATTTT

D: NA
size: many
J: TRBJ1-6
V: TRBV4-2
CDR3: CASSPWDGNNSPLHF
DNA: TGTGCCAGCAGCCCTTGGGACGGAAACAATTCACCCCTCCACTTT

D: TRBD2
size: many
J: TRBJ2-1
V: TRBV7-3
CDR3: CASSFSGGAYNEQFF
DNA: TGTGCCAGCAGCTTTAGCGGGGGGGCCTACAATGAGCAGTTCTTC

D: NA
size: many
J: TRBJ2-7
V: TRBV25-1
CDR3: CASSVAMVGEQYF
DNA: TGTGCCAGCAGTGTAGCGATGGTGGGGGAGCAGTACTTC

D: TRBD2
size: few
J: TRBJ2-5
V: TRBV12-3/TRBV12-4
CDR3: CASSLGGGAAETQYF
DNA: TGTGCCAGCAGTTTAGGCGGGGGGGCCGCGGAGACCCAGTACTTC

D: NA
size: many
J: TRBJ1-2
V: TRBV29-1
CDR3: CSVERGFYGYTF
DNA: TGCAGCGTTGAACGGGGATTCTATGGCTACACCTTC

D: NA
size: many
J: TRBJ1-2
V: TRBV10-3
CDR3: CAIRVQNSIPNYGYTF
DNA: TGTGCCATCAGGGTTCAAAACAGCATACCTAACTATGGCTACACCTTC

D: TRBD2
size: many
J: TRBJ2-1
V: TRBV4-2
CDR3: CASSQLAGGQEQFF
DNA: TGTGCCAGCAGCCAACTAGCGGGGGGGCAGGAGCAGTTCTTC

D: NA
size: few
J: TRBJ2-1
V: TRBV7-8
CDR3: CASSQPGRNNEQFF
DNA: TGTGCCAGCAGCCAACCGGGACGAAACAATGAGCAGTTCTTC

D: NA
size: NA
J: TRBJ1-2
V: TRBV5-1
CDR3: CASSLELRNGYTF
DNA: TGCGCCAGCAGCTTGGAGTTGAGGAATGGCTACACCTTC

D: NA
size: many
J: TRBJ2-7
V: TRBV7-2
CDR3: CASSLRDSGSYEQYF
DNA: TGTGCCAGCAGTCTCCGGGACTCAGGCTCCTACGAGCAGTACTTC

D: NA
size: many
J: TRBJ1-5
V: TRBV28
CDR3: CASSSNQNRHSDRHQPQHF
DNA: TGTGCCAGCAGCTCCAATCAGAACAGACATTCCGATCGCCATCAGCCCCAGCATTTT

D: NA
size: many
J: TRBJ2-1
V: TRBV12-3/TRBV12-4
CDR3: CASSLAHRNEQFF
DNA: TGTGCCAGCAGTTTAGCCCACCGGAATGAGCAGTTCTTC

D: TRBD2
size: NA
J: TRBJ2-3
V: TRBV20-1
CDR3: CSAPGLAGGGTDTQYF
DNA: TGCAGTGCTCCAGGACTAGCGGGGGGGGGCACAGATACGCAGTATTTT

D: NA
size: many
J: TRBJ2-5
V: TRBV5-1
CDR3: CASSLAARQETQYF
DNA: TGCGCCAGCAGCTTGGCCGCAAGGCAAGAGACCCAGTACTTC

D: TRBD1
size: NA
J: TRBJ1-1
V: TRBV5-6
CDR3: CATQGRGWTEAFF
DNA: TGTGCCACACAGGGGCGGGGGTGGACTGAAGCTTTCTTT

D: NA
size: NA
J: TRBJ2-2
V: TRBV3-1
CDR3: CASSHDGLGPGELFF
DNA: TGTGCCAGCAGCCACGACGGCCTGGGACCCGGGGAGCTGTTTTTT

D: TRBD2
size: many
J: TRBJ2-1
V: TRBV20-1
CDR3: CSASAPRGGSHNEQFF
DNA: TGCAGTGCTAGTGCCCCCCGGGGGGGATCACACAATGAGCAGTTCTTC

D: NA
size: many
J: TRBJ2-1
V: TRBV12-3/TRBV12-4
CDR3: CASSPFSSSYNEQFF
DNA: TGTGCCAGCAGTCCCTTTTCGAGCTCCTACAATGAGCAGTTCTTC

D: NA
size: many
J: TRBJ1-1
V: TRBV4-2
CDR3: CASSQDWGGNTEAFF
DNA: TGTGCCAGCAGCCAAGATTGGGGGGGAAATACTGAAGCTTTCTTT

D: NA
size: few
J: TRBJ2-1
V: TRBV29-1
CDR3: CSVLFQDSYNEQFF
DNA: TGCAGCGTCCTATTTCAGGACTCCTACAATGAGCAGTTCTTC

D: TRBD1
size: many
J: TRBJ1-1
V: TRBV29-1
CDR3: CSVGQGWVNTEAFF
DNA: TGCAGCGTTGGACAGGGTTGGGTGAACACTGAAGCTTTCTTT

D: TRBD1
size: many
J: TRBJ1-1
V: TRBV30
CDR3: CAWGTGVAEAFF
DNA: TGTGCCTGGGGGACAGGGGTCGCTGAAGCTTTCTTT

D: TRBD1
size: many
J: TRBJ1-5
V: TRBV7-9
CDR3: CASSFMTGPNQPQHF
DNA: TGTGCCAGCAGCTTTATGACAGGGCCCAATCAGCCCCAGCATTTT

D: TRBD2
size: many
J: TRBJ2-7
V: TRBV27
CDR3: CASSRRGGPSGYEQYF
DNA: TGTGCCAGCAGTCGTCGGGGGGGACCGTCCGGTTACGAGCAGTACTTC

D: NA
size: many
J: TRBJ2-1
V: TRBV11-1
CDR3: CASSFELKKFF
DNA: TGTGCCAGCAGCTTTGAGCTGAAGAAGTTCTTC

D: TRBD2
size: many
J: TRBJ2-1
V: TRBV12-3/TRBV12-4
CDR3: CASRTLAGGFTEQFF
DNA: TGTGCCAGCAGGACCCTAGCGGGGGGATTCACTGAGCAGTTCTTC

D: NA
size: many
J: TRBJ1-1
V: TRBV27
CDR3: CASSFRSFGTNTEAFF
DNA: TGTGCCAGCAGTTTTCGGTCTTTCGGGACTAACACTGAAGCTTTCTTT

D: TRBD2
size: many
J: TRBJ2-7
V: TRBV10-3
CDR3: CAIMSSGGAGEQYF
DNA: TGTGCCATCATGAGTAGCGGGGGGGCCGGTGAGCAGTACTTC

D: TRBD1
size: many
J: TRBJ1-1
V: TRBV28
CDR3: CASSLVITGTGGTNTEAFF
DNA: TGTGCCAGCAGTTTGGTTATCACCGGGACAGGGGGCACTAACACTGAAGCTTTCTTT

D: NA
size: few
J: TRBJ2-4
V: TRBV12-3/TRBV12-4
CDR3: CASSFRDSRGNIQYF
DNA: TGTGCCAGCAGTTTCCGGGACTCCCGAGGGAACATTCAGTACTTC

D: NA
size: NA
J: TRBJ2-7
V: TRBV12-3/TRBV12-4
CDR3: CASSFGYSGYEQYF
DNA: TGTGCCAGCAGTTTTGGTTACTCCGGCTACGAGCAGTACTTC

D: TRBD1
size: many
J: TRBJ2-7
V: TRBV5-5
CDR3: CASSLLAGGEQYF
DNA: TGTGCCAGCAGCTTGTTGGCAGGGGGCGAGCAGTACTTC

D: TRBD1
size: many
J: TRBJ1-1
V: TRBV28
CDR3: CASSLIQGRAEAFF
DNA: TGTGCCAGCAGTTTGATACAGGGGAGGGCTGAAGCTTTCTTT

D: NA
size: many
J: TRBJ1-1
V: TRBV6-5
CDR3: CASSWGVQGTEAFF
DNA: TGTGCCAGCAGCTGGGGGGTTCAGGGCACTGAAGCTTTCTTT

D: NA
size: many
J: TRBJ2-1
V: TRBV9
CDR3: CASSPGSRGDEQFF
DNA: TGTGCCAGCAGCCCCGGGTCGAGGGGCGATGAGCAGTTCTTC

D: TRBD1
size: many
J: TRBJ1-5
V: TRBV12-3/TRBV12-4
CDR3: CASSLGTGINQPQHF
DNA: TGTGCCAGCAGTCTCGGGACAGGGATAAATCAGCCCCAGCATTTT

D: NA
size: many
J: TRBJ1-2
V: TRBV25-1
CDR3: CASSDPGPTDTHYGYTF
DNA: TGTGCCAGCAGTGATCCGGGACCTACTGACACTCACTATGGCTACACCTTC

D: TRBD2
size: many
J: TRBJ2-7
V: TRBV6-1
CDR3: CASSYIAGYEQYF
DNA: TGTGCCAGCAGCTACATAGCGGGGTACGAGCAGTACTTC

D: TRBD2
size: many
J: TRBJ2-1
V: TRBV19
CDR3: CASSMGTSGGAIEQFF
DNA: TGTGCCAGTAGTATGGGGACTAGCGGGGGGGCCATTGAGCAGTTCTTC

D: TRBD1
size: many
J: TRBJ2-7
V: TRBV30
CDR3: CAWSEVGQGSEQYF
DNA: TGTGCCTGGAGCGAGGTTGGACAGGGGAGCGAGCAGTACTTC

D: TRBD1
size: many
J: TRBJ2-5
V: TRBV27
CDR3: CASSSPGTGEEETQYF
DNA: TGTGCCAGCAGTTCACCCGGGACAGGGGAAGAGGAGACCCAGTACTTC

D: NA
size: NA
J: TRBJ2-7
V: TRBV6-5
CDR3: CASSSGTPTSYEQYF
DNA: TGTGCCAGCAGCTCCGGGACACCCACCTCCTACGAGCAGTACTTC

D: NA
size: many
J: TRBJ1-1
V: TRBV12-3/TRBV12-4
CDR3: CASSPAPGGAVEAFF
DNA: TGTGCCAGCAGTCCCGCCCCGGGAGGGGCAGTTGAAGCTTTCTTT